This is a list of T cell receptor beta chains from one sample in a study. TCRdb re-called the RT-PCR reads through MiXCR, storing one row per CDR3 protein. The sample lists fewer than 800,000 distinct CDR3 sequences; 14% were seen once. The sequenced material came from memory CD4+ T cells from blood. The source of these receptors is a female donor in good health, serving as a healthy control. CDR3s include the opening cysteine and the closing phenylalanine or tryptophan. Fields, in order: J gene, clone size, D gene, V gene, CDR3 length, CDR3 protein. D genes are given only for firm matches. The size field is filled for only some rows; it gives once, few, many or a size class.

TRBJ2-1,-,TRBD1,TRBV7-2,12,CASSQQEDRLFF
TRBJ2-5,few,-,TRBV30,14,CAWKGSTGRETQYF
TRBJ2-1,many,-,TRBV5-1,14,CASSLVLGYNEQFF
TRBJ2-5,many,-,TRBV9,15,CASSVGTSTQETQYF
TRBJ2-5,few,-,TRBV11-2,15,CASSPPGRTKETQYF
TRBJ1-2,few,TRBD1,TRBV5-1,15,CASSLEGQGYYGYTF
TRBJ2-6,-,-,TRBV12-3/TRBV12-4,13,CASSRTGANVLTF
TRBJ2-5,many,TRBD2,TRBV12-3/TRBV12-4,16,CASSPHPSGNQETQYF
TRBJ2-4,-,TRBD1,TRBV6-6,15,CASRATGIAKNIQYF
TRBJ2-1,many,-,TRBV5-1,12,CASSLTQNEQFF
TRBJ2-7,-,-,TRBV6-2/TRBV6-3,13,CASSYRVRNEQYF
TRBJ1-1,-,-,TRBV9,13,CASSGDGNTEAFF
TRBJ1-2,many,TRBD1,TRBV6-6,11,CASGTAGGYTF
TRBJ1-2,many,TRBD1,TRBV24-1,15,CATSDTTGTGYGYTF
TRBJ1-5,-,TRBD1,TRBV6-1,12,CASRTGGQPQHF
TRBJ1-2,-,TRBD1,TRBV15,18,CATSRDGDRGPSNYGYTF
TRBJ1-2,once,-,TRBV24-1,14,CATSGKGINYGYTF
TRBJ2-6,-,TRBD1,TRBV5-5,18,CASSLRTGVLTGANVLTF
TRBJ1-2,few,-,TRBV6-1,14,CASTKDSLNYGYTF
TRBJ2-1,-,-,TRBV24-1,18,CATSDPQNVRGAYNEQFF
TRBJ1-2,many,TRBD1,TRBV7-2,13,CASSRGQDYGYTF
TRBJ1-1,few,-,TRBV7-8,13,CASSADQGTEAFF
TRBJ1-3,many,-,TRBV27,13,CASSSTGGNTIYF
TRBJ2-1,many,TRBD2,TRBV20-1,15,CSATDPSGGADEQFF
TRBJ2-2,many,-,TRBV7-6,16,CASSLASGGVPGELFF
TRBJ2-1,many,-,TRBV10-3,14,CAINPTGTYGEQFF
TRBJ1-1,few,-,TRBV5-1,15,CASSPGGGPNTEAFF
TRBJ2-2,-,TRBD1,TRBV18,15,CASSIRDRLSGELFF
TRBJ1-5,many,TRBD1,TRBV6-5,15,CASSSRQGSNQPQHF
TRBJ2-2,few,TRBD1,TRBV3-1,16,CASSPPGQGYTGELFF
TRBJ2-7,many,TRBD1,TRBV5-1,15,CASSSGTGASYEQYF
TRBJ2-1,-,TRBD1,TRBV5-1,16,CASSYQGAGSYNEQFF
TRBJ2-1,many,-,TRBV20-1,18,CSARRRGLETSSYNEQFF
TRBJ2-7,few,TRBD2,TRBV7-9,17,CASSPSVGAGTLWEQYF
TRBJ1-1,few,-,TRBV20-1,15,CSARASGTVNTEAFF
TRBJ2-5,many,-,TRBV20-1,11,CSAPIPKTQYF
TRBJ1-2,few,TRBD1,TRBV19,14,CASSPRTGDNGYTF
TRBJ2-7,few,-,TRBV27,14,CASSLDGPGYEQYF
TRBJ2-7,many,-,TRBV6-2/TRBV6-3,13,CASSKDSSYEQYF
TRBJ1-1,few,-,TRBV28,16,CASSPSGADTNTEAFF
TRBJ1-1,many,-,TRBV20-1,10,CSARDGEAFF
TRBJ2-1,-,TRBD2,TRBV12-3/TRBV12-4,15,CASSRTRMSYNEQFF
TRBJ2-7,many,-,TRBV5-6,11,CASSFSYEQYF
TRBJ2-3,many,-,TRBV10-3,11,CAVSSTDTQYF
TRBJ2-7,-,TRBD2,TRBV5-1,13,CAPSGGFSYEQYF
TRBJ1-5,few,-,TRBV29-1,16,CSVVFPGVQLYQPQHF
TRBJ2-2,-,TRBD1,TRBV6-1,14,CASSGLQGAGELFF
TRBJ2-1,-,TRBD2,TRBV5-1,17,CASSLVLSGGSYNEQFF
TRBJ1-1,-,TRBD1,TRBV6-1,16,CASSEGRGRRNTEAFF
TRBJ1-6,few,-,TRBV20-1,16,CSARGRGASYNSPLHF
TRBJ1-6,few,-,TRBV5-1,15,CASSLEEAVNSPLHF
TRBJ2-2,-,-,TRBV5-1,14,CASSLLLGTGELFF
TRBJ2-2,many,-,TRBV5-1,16,CASSFEASTRAGELFF